This T cell receptor (beta chain) derives from a study of blood T cell repertoires in COVID-19. For the study at large: Whether acute or convalescent, the COVID-19 samples came from the United States, Italy and Spain.

The method was immunoSEQ multiplex PCR; TCRdb's version includes in-frame clones alone and lacks a portion of them. The sample holds 300,000 to 450,000 clones, about nine tenths seen once. During active infection, Seattle patients enrolled and were then monitored through disease. CDR3 length equals 15 residues. J gave up 1 base and V 4 bases, and 0 bases lay outside the gene matches. Germline CDR1 SGHAT, CDR2 FQNNGV. The sequence came from an older woman with COVID-19, enrolled during active disease. Material: peripheral blood. The chain is built from TRBV11-2 and TRBJ2-1, with 11 bases fitting TRBD2. This CDR3 is CASSSSGGSYNEQFF. CDR3 in DNA: TGTGCCAGCAGCTCTAGCGGGGGGTCCTACAATGAGCAGTTCTTC.